Shown below are 2 T cell receptor beta chains from a single sample sequenced in a study of CD4 T cells in relation to SARS-CoV-2 and coronaviruses. Measured with immunoSEQ multiplex PCR; TCRdb has only the in-frame clones, and not every one. The sample records about 70,000 clones, 75% to 90% being singletons. The unexposed donors gave CD4+ T cells in about 2010-2019, prior to COVID-19. Specimen: memory CD4+ T cells from PBMCs. All receptors come from a human donor in good health.

This sequence joins TRBV29-1 and TRBJ2-7; the D call may be TRBD1 or TRBD2 (5 bases each). Germline-derived CDR1 and CDR2 are SQVTM and ANQGSEA. The length of the CDR3 is 13 residues. Trimming took off 7 bases at V and 6 bases at J, with 19 bases between the two ends. Here the CDR3 DNA reads TGCAGCGCAACCGATGAGGGGTTTCGCGAGCAGTACTTC. It specifies CSATDEGFREQYF.

V is TRBV27 and J is TRBJ2-7, with 9 positions matching TRBD2. Germline values: CDR1 MNHEY, CDR2 SMNVEV (reference sequence). The junction had 4 bases not matched to a gene; V was cut back by 5 bases and J by 2 bases. CDR3 length equals 14 residues. The CDR3 protein is CASSRSGGPYEQYF. CDR3 bases: TGTGCCAGCAGTCGTAGCGGGGGCCCCTACGAGCAGTACTTC.